The sequence of this T cell receptor beta chain was determined in a study of PD-L1 blockade in urothelial cancer. Background on the study: Once treatment had started, blood was analyzed at 3 weeks (second dose) and again at 6 weeks. Blood gave a median approximately 150,000 T cells.

General study points: When pretreatment blood TCR clonality was below the median, it predicted better survival.

Concerning this clone itself: Its antigen is unidentified.

The CDR3 is 16 residues long. The trim removed 5 bases at V and 5 bases at J, leaving 15 bases unmatched. In germline, CDR1 is LNHNV, CDR2 YYDKDF (reference sequence). Each PCR had synthetic TCR analog templates added to it as a spike-in. Profiled with immunoSEQ multiplex PCR; TCRdb holds only in-frame clones, not every one. The sample includes almost 30,000 clones, over 75% of them seen just once. The chain has TRBV15 and TRBJ2-7; 7 positions agree with TRBD1. The sample here was PBMCs, taken around atezolizumab (anti-PD-L1) treatment. The clonotype originates from a man aged 45 to 65 with urothelial cancer. CDR3 residues: CATSLNRQGINHEQYF. As DNA, the CDR3 is TGTGCCACCAGCTTGAACCGACAGGGAATCAACCACGAGCAGTACTTC.